The present T cell receptor beta chain was sequenced within a study of post-analysis software for immune sequencing data. With respect to this clonotype: Its antigen is not identified.

This CDR3 is built from 14 residues. Germline-derived CDR1 and CDR2 are SEHNR and FQNEAQ (reference sequence). J was trimmed by 6 bases and V by 5 bases; bases with no gene match: 7. Whole-study results and caveats: Controls showed lower frequencies than patients for a few TRBV segments, and TRBV5-6, TRBV5-1 and TRBV20-1 were among these. F measure grouped same-batch samples tightly together.

Prepared TCR beta cDNA libraries contained unique molecular identifiers. Input of roughly 0.95 to 11 million T cells yielded around 460,000 cDNA molecules. TCRdb redid the calling of the PCR reads with MiXCR, one entry per CDR3 protein. Of 350,000 to 450,000 distinct CDR3 sequences in the sample, roughly 30% were seen once. This receptor was obtained from a girl between 10 and 17 years old with multiple sclerosis. The sample taken for sequencing was blood. The rearrangement uses TRBV7-9 and TRBJ1-1, with 9 positions matching TRBD1. DNA for the CDR3: TGTGCCAGCAGCACGGGGACAGGGCAGCCTGAAGCTTTCTTT. Translation gives CASSTGTGQPEAFF. Drawing the rest from reference TRBV7-9 and TRBJ1-1, the complete variable domain is DTGVSQNPRHKITKRGQNVTFRCDPISEHNRLYWYRQTLGQGPEFLTYFQNEAQLEKSRLLSDRFSAERPKGSFSTLEIQRTEQGDSAMYLCASSTGTGQPEAFFGQGTRLTVV.